These T cell receptor beta chains were read from a single sample in a study of human T cells and chemical hapten exposure. TCRdb re-called the RACE reads with MiXCR, one entry per CDR3 protein. Among 370,000 or so distinct CDR3 sequences, more than 4.5% were seen once, and the ten largest hold around 2%. This material consisted of whole blood, taken in connection with sensitization to the hapten diphenylcyclopropenone (DPC). The receptors stem from a woman aged 45-65 years with alopecia areata. Some clones in this sample may be carry-over from other donors' samples. The CDR3 runs from the conserved cysteine through the conserved F or W. D genes are given only for firm matches. Some rows mark clone size as missing; the rest say once, few, many or name a class of expanded clone.

j_call | v_call | clone_size | d_call | cdr3_nt | cdr3_aa
TRBJ2-1 | TRBV5-4 | few | TRBD2 | TGTGCCAGCAGCCCGACTAGCGGCAATGAGCAGTTCTTC | CASSPTSGNEQFF
TRBJ2-1 | TRBV11-2 | many | TRBD2 | TGTGCCAGCAGCTTAGTAGCTAGCGGCTACAATGAGCAGTTCTTC | CASSLVASGYNEQFF
TRBJ1-5 | TRBV20-1 | few | TRBD1 | TGCAGTGCTAGAACAGGGGGAAGTCAGCCCCAGCATTTT | CSARTGGSQPQHF
TRBJ2-1 | TRBV10-3 | many | TRBD2 | TGTGCCATCAGTGCGGGGACTAGCGGGGTTTACAATGAGCAGTTCTTC | CAISAGTSGVYNEQFF
TRBJ1-1 | TRBV11-2 | many | . | TGTGCCAGCAGCCCTAGGCCAGGGGCCGACACTGAAGCTTTCTTT | CASSPRPGADTEAFF
TRBJ2-1 | TRBV13 | many | TRBD2 | TGTGCCAGCAGCCGCTGGGGGAATAGCGGGAGGGCCGAGAATGAGCAGTTCTTC | CASSRWGNSGRAENEQFF
TRBJ2-2 | TRBV12-3/TRBV12-4 | . | . | TGTGCCAGCAGTTTGTCGGGCAGCTACACCGGGGAGCTGTTTTTT | CASSLSGSYTGELFF
TRBJ2-1 | TRBV11-2 | many | . | TGTGCCAGCAGCATGGGACTGTACAATGAGCAGTTCTTC | CASSMGLYNEQFF
TRBJ2-1 | TRBV28 | . | TRBD2 | TGTGCCAGCAGTTCTAATCGCGGGAGCAATGAGCAGTTCTTC | CASSSNRGSNEQFF
TRBJ1-6 | TRBV11-1 | many | TRBD1 | TGTGCCAGCCGAGACAGGGGTAATGCTTCACCCCTCCACTTT | CASRDRGNASPLHF
TRBJ2-2 | TRBV7-8 | few | . | TGTGCCAGCAGCTTAGCGGGGGGTACCACCGGGGAGCTGTTTTTT | CASSLAGGTTGELFF
TRBJ1-1 | TRBV2 | . | . | TGTGCCAGCAGTGACCCGGTACAACCTGAAGCTTTCTTT | CASSDPVQPEAFF
TRBJ1-2 | TRBV19 | . | . | TGTGCCAGTACCATCTCCCGGGACACCAGACTACATAACTATGGCTACACCTTC | CASTISRDTRLHNYGYTF
TRBJ1-2 | TRBV6-5 | few | TRBD1 | TGTGCCAGCAGCTGGCCCTCACAGGGGATAAAAGGCTACACCTTC | CASSWPSQGIKGYTF
TRBJ2-7 | TRBV28 | many | TRBD1 | TGTGCCAGCAGTTCCATCCGGGACAGCGTTTACGAGCAGTACTTC | CASSSIRDSVYEQYF
TRBJ2-2 | TRBV5-5 | few | TRBD2 | TGTGCCAGCAGCCGGAGGACTAGCGGATATGCGAACACCGGGGAGCTGTTTTTT | CASSRRTSGYANTGELFF
TRBJ2-1 | TRBV10-3 | many | . | TGTGCCACCAGGACGGAGTCCTACAATGAGCAGTTCTTC | CATRTESYNEQFF
TRBJ2-2 | TRBV12-3/TRBV12-4 | many | . | TGTGCCAGCAGCCCGACAGAGTACCTCACCGGGGAGCTGTTTTTT | CASSPTEYLTGELFF
TRBJ1-6 | TRBV7-8 | many | . | TGTGCCAGCAGCTTAGCCAGGGATAGGGCACCCCTCCACTTT | CASSLARDRAPLHF
TRBJ1-2 | TRBV7-9 | many | . | TGTGCCAGCAGCTTCACGGCAGGACCCCATGGCTACACCTTC | CASSFTAGPHGYTF